A single sample is the source of the 32 T cell receptor beta chains below, sequenced in a study of blood T cell repertoires in COVID-19. The assay was immunoSEQ multiplex PCR, and TCRdb's table has in-frame clones only and misses some. The data hold roughly 250,000 clones, with around 83% observed a single time. Sequencing used peripheral blood. These receptors were collected from a man aged 40-49 years with active or convalescent COVID-19.

On this clone itself: The junction differs from germline at one of its ends, possibly a read error. This rearrangement joins TRBV2 to TRBJ2-7; TRBD1 is a possible D gene (5 bases). The CDR3 sequence is 8 residues long. The V gene's germline CDR1 is SNHLY and CDR2 FYNNEI. CDR3 coding DNA: TGTGCCAGCAGACAGGTAGACTTC. Translated: CASRQVDF.

This clone has more than one count but fewer than ten. The rearrangement uses TRBV30 and TRBJ2-1; 8 nucleotides agree with TRBD1. The germline V gene encodes CDR1 GTSNPN and CDR2 SVGIG (reference sequence). V shed 0 bases and J 1 base; nucleotides not matched to a gene: 2. CDR3 size: 15 residues. CDR3 sequence reads: CAWSVGDRSYNEQFF. The DNA for the CDR3 is TGTGCCTGGAGTGTAGGGGACAGGTCCTACAATGAGCAGTTCTTC.

The gene calls are TRBV7-3 and TRBJ1-2; 8 bases line up with TRBD1. CDR1 is SGHTA, CDR2 FQGTGA, per germline. This CDR3 spans 13 amino acids. Losses at the gene ends were 3 bases for V and 3 bases for J; bases not matched to a gene: 0. The CDR3 DNA reads as TGTGCCAGCAGCTTGGGACAGGACTATGGCTACACCTTC. Residues: CASSLGQDYGYTF.

J is TRBJ2-1 and V is TRBV11-3; 8 bases align to TRBD2. J lost 4 bases, V lost 0 bases, and 8 bases had no gene match. The CDR3 length is 17 residues. Germline V gene data show CDR1 as SGHNT and CDR2 as YENEEA. The CDR3 loop reads CASSLDSGTKRYNEQFF. CDR3 nucleotides: TGTGCCAGCAGCTTAGATAGCGGGACTAAAAGGTACAATGAGCAGTTCTTC.

The CDR3 spells CASSPQGIGDGYTF. The CDR3 DNA is TGTGCCAGCAGCCCACAGGGGATCGGGGATGGCTACACCTTC. The rearrangement uses TRBV7-9 and TRBJ1-2; 7 bases match TRBD1. Per the germline V gene, CDR1 is SEHNR and CDR2 is FQNEAQ (reference sequence). The V segment lost 5 bases and the J segment 6 bases; nucleotides outside the gene matches: 9. This CDR3 spans 14 amino acids.

The rearrangement joins TRBV7-9 to TRBJ1-4; possibly TRBD1 for D (6 bases). Germline V gene sequence: CDR1 SEHNR, CDR2 FQNEAQ (reference sequence). The CDR3 runs to 14 residues. The V end lost 6 bases, the J end lost 10 bases, and 18 bases lay between the germline ends. CDR3 sequence: CASSFADRHGKLFF. The DNA for the CDR3 is TGTGCCAGCAGTTTCGCCGACAGGCACGGAAAACTGTTTTTT.

This rearrangement joins TRBV4-3 to TRBJ1-5; no firm D call. This CDR3 has 16 amino acids. Germline lookup yields CDR1 LGHNA and CDR2 YSLEER. V lost 0 bases and J 7 bases, leaving 16 bases between the germline ends. CDR3 protein: CASSQDLAVQKQPQHF. For the CDR3, the DNA is TGCGCCAGCAGCCAAGATCTGGCCGTTCAGAAACAGCCCCAGCATTTT.

CDR3 sequence (DNA): TGTGCCATCAGTGCCTCAGGAGGAACCGGGGAGCTGTTTTTT. The encoded protein is CAISASGGTGELFF. The V and J genes are TRBV10-3 and TRBJ2-2, with D perhaps TRBD2 (5 bases). Germline V gene data show CDR1 as ENHRY and CDR2 as SYGVKD. The V and J ends lost 4 bases and 5 bases respectively, with 11 bases between them. This CDR3 is 14 amino acids long.

A few counts support this clone. The V and J genes are TRBV6-5 and TRBJ2-7; TRBD2 is a possible D gene (5 bases). The V end was cut by 0 bases, the J end by 4 bases, with 7 bases between. The CDR3 totals 13 residues. Per germline, CDR1 MNHEY and CDR2 SVGAGI. CDR3 region: CASSYSRGYEQYF. The CDR3 DNA is TGTGCCAGCAGTTACTCGAGAGGGTACGAGCAGTACTTC.

This sequence joins TRBV29-1 and TRBJ2-1, with D possibly TRBD1 on 5 matching bases. The CDR3 length is 14 residues. In germline, CDR1 is SQVTM, CDR2 ANQGSEA. V dropped 5 bases and J dropped 3 bases, with 14 bases sitting between them. Here the CDR3 reads CSVTIGAHYNEQFF. The CDR3 DNA reads as TGCAGCGTTACTATAGGGGCGCACTACAATGAGCAGTTCTTC.

The rearrangement joins TRBV1 to TRBJ2-1; TRBD2, the table's D call, was not compared with the DNA. TRBV1 is termed a pseudogene. The length of the CDR3 is 18 residues. The CDR3 DNA is TGCACCAGCAGGACCACCGGGACTAGCGGGGGGGCTTTCGATGAGCAGTTCTTC. Its protein is CTSRTTGTSGGAFDEQFF.

The DNA for the CDR3 is TGTGCCAGCAGTTGGGAGTTAGGGGGACCAAACACCATATATTTT. It encodes CASSWELGGPNTIYF. V gene TRBV6-6 combines with J gene TRBJ1-3; tentatively, D is TRBD1 (6 bases). CDR1 and CDR2 from the germline V gene are MNHNY and SVGAGI (reference sequence). The CDR3 is 15 residues long. V gave up 4 bases and J gave up 6 bases, with 16 bases separating them.

CDR3 nucleotide sequence: TGTGCCAGCAGCTTGGAGTCCAGCTCCTACAATGAGCAGTTCTTC. Its protein product is CASSLESSSYNEQFF. V gene TRBV5-5 combines with J gene TRBJ2-1; D is ambiguous. The germline gives CDR1 SGHKS, CDR2 YYEKEE (reference sequence). This CDR3 has 15 amino acids. Trimming shortened V by 0 bases and J by 0 bases, and 7 bases separated the two germline ends.

The CDR3 DNA follows: TGTGCCATCACAGGGGGCTGGACTGGGGCCAACGTCCTGACTTTC. It encodes CAITGGWTGANVLTF. The chain has TRBV6-5 and TRBJ2-6, with 9 nucleotides matching TRBD1. V lost 10 bases and J lost 2; bases outside the gene matches: 6. The germline gives CDR1 MNHEY, CDR2 SVGAGI. This CDR3 contains 15 residues.

V usage is TRBV7-6 and J usage is TRBJ2-2, with TRBD1 matching over 10 bases. CDR3 length: 15 residues. J was trimmed by 7 bases and V by 1 base; bases with no gene match: 3. Germline assignment: CDR1 SGHVS and CDR2 FNYEAQ. CDR3 sequence: CASSLEDRGFGELFF. DNA for the CDR3: TGTGCCAGCAGCTTAGAGGACAGGGGGTTCGGGGAGCTGTTTTTT. The complete variable domain, with remaining parts taken from reference TRBV7-6 and TRBJ2-2, reads GAGVSQSPRYKVTKRGQDVALRCDPISGHVSLYWYRQALGQGPEFLTYFNYEAQQDKSGLPNDRFSAERPEGSISTLTIQRTEQRDSAMYRCASSLEDRGFGELFFGEGSRLTVL.

CDR3 amino acids: CASSRASGRANEQFF. In DNA form, the CDR3 reads TGTGCCAGTAGTCGGGCTAGCGGGAGGGCAAACGAGCAGTTCTTC. The rearrangement joins TRBV19 to TRBJ2-1, with TRBD2 matching 12 bases. V dropped 5 bases and J dropped 10; count of bases not matched to a gene: 9. The CDR3 runs 15 residues. Germline V gene data show CDR1 as LNHDA and CDR2 as SQIVND (reference sequence).

CDR3 bases: TGTGCCAGCAGCTTGAATTATCAGGGGGCGACCTACGAGCAGTACTTC. Translating it yields CASSLNYQGATYEQYF. This sequence joins TRBV5-5 and TRBJ2-7, with 8 bases fitting TRBD1. The CDR3 contains 16 residues. Germline V gene lookup returns CDR1 SGHKS and CDR2 YYEKEE (reference sequence). After removal of 1 base from V and 2 bases from J, the junction contained 8 bases not matched to a gene.

The chain recombines TRBV6-6 with TRBJ2-7, with 8 bases that match TRBD1. With V trimmed by 6 bases and J by 1 base, 5 bases remained unmatched. This CDR3 has 14 residues. Germline CDR1 is MNHNY and CDR2 is SVGAGI (reference sequence). This CDR3 reads CASRNGQGSYEQYF. The CDR3 DNA is TGTGCCAGCAGGAATGGACAGGGATCCTACGAGCAGTACTTC.

The gene calls are TRBV5-1 and TRBJ1-2; 7 nucleotides agree with TRBD1. There are 14 residues in the CDR3. Trimming cost V 3 bases and J 7 bases; bases outside gene matches: 9. CDR1 is SGHRS, CDR2 YFSETQ, per germline. The CDR3 loop reads CASSSRGAGGGYTF. For the CDR3, the DNA is TGCGCCAGCAGCTCCAGGGGGGCAGGGGGTGGCTACACCTTC. Variable domain in full (rest from reference TRBV5-1 and TRBJ1-2): KAGVTQTPRYLIKTRGQQVTLSCSPISGHRSVSWYQQTPGQGLQFLFEYFSETQRNKGNFPGRFSGRQFSNSRSEMNVSTLELGDSALYLCASSSRGAGGGYTFGSGTRLTVV.

The V gene is TRBV4-1, the J gene TRBJ2-5; D is possibly TRBD2 (5 bases). Trimming left V 0 bases short and J 5 bases short, with 10 bases between. CDR3 length: 14 amino acids. The germline CDR1 and CDR2 sequences are MGHRA and YSYEKL. The CDR3 DNA follows: TGCGCCAGCAGCCAAGAGGGCGGGCGGGAGACCCAGTACTTC. It translates to CASSQEGGRETQYF.

The V gene is TRBV18, the J gene TRBJ1-1; 8 nucleotides line up with TRBD1. This CDR3 has 16 amino acids. After removal of 6 bases from V and 0 bases from J, the junction contained 9 bases not matched to a gene. Germline assignment: CDR1 KGHSH and CDR2 LQKENI. The CDR3 spells CASSRQGTIMNTEAFF. CDR3 in DNA: TGTGCCAGCTCTCGACAGGGGACCATTATGAACACTGAAGCTTTCTTT.

This sequence joins TRBV29-1 and TRBJ1-2, with D unclear. The V gene's germline CDR1 is SQVTM and CDR2 ANQGSEA. The V and J ends lost 6 bases and 6 bases respectively, with 11 bases between them. The CDR3 length is 11 residues. The CDR3 DNA reads as TGCAGCGTCGGGAGTGGGGATGGCTACACCTTC. As protein: CSVGSGDGYTF.

This chain uses TRBV7-2 with TRBJ2-2; D is possibly TRBD2 (6 bases). There are 14 residues in the CDR3. Germline V gives CDR1 SGHTA, CDR2 FQGNSA. V shed 1 base and J shed 6 bases, with 9 bases lying between them. The CDR3 DNA sequence: TGTGCCAGCAGCTTAGGGGGCGGGGCCGGGGAGCTGTTTTTT. The encoded protein is CASSLGGGAGELFF. The whole variable domain, remainder taken from reference TRBV7-2 and TRBJ2-2, is GAGVSQSPSNKVTEKGKDVELRCDPISGHTALYWYRQSLGQGLEFLIYFQGNSAPDKSGLPSDRFSAERTGGSVSTLTIQRTQQEDSAVYLCASSLGGGAGELFFGEGSRLTVL.

The rearrangement uses TRBV5-5 and TRBJ2-3; 14 nucleotides agree with TRBD2. V dropped 2 bases and J dropped 4; count of bases not matched to a gene: 12. This CDR3 comprises 19 residues. CDR1 SGHKS and CDR2 YYEKEE come from the germline V gene (reference sequence). CDR3 in amino acids: CASSFKTLRLAGGPDTQYF. CDR3 DNA sequence: TGTGCCAGCAGCTTCAAAACCCTGCGACTAGCGGGAGGGCCAGATACGCAGTATTTT.

As for this clone: Other DNA sequences in the sample encode the same CDR3. The genes are TRBV6-5 and TRBJ1-4, with TRBD1 matching over 8 bases. CDR1 is MNHEY and CDR2 is SVGAGI in the germline V gene. With 5 bases clipped from V and 5 bases from J, the junction kept 4 bases outside the gene matches. This CDR3 has 14 amino acids. CDR3 in amino acids: CASSRTGGNEKLFF. The CDR3 nucleotides are TGTGCCAGCAGTCGAACAGGGGGAAATGAAAAACTGTTTTTT.

V gene TRBV7-2 combines with J gene TRBJ2-1; tentative D call: TRBD2 (7 bases). Germline V gene sequence: CDR1 SGHTA, CDR2 FQGNSA. CDR3 length: 16 amino acids. V dropped 2 bases and J dropped 6 bases, with 17 bases sitting between them. The CDR3, as DNA: TGTGCCAGCAGCTTAAATCGAGGGGGGGCCAGCAATGAGCAGTTCTTC. Translation gives CASSLNRGGASNEQFF.

The chain recombines TRBV19 with TRBJ2-5; TRBD2 is a possible D gene (6 bases). The CDR3 is made up of 15 amino acids. Trimming left V 6 bases short and J 2 bases short, with 16 bases between. In germline, CDR1 is LNHDA, CDR2 SQIVND (reference sequence). CDR3 sequence: CASSQLAGGQETQYF. The CDR3 region has the DNA TGTGCCAGTAGCCAATTAGCTGGGGGGCAAGAGACCCAGTACTTC.

The V and J genes are TRBV6-1 and TRBJ2-3; D possibly corresponds to TRBD1 (7 bases). The V gene lost 2 bases and the J gene lost 1 base, with 13 bases spanning the gap. Germline V gene lookup returns CDR1 MNHNS and CDR2 SASEGT. There are 16 residues in the CDR3. The CDR3 DNA reads TGTGCCAGCAGTGAACGGAGGGGGCGCGGCACAGATACGCAGTATTTT. Amino acid sequence: CASSERRGRGTDTQYF.

The chain links TRBV19 to TRBJ1-4, with 8 positions matching TRBD1. The CDR3 totals 13 residues. Germline V CDR1 and CDR2: LNHDA, SQIVND (reference sequence). After removal of 3 bases from V and 7 bases from J, the junction contained 1 base not matched to a gene. For the CDR3, the DNA is TGTGCCAGTAGTATGGGACAGGCTGAAAAACTGTTTTTT. As protein: CASSMGQAEKLFF.

J is TRBJ2-3 and V is TRBV9, with D unclear. This CDR3 has 12 residues. The ends were cut back, 0 bases at V and 5 bases at J, with 4 bases in the middle. Per the germline V gene, CDR1 is SGDLS and CDR2 is YYNGEE. In DNA form, the CDR3 reads TGTGCCAGCAGCGTAGAGCAAGATACGCAGTATTTT. Protein sequence: CASSVEQDTQYF.

The chain carries TRBV6-6 and TRBJ1-1; no firm D call. V shed 5 bases and J shed 6 bases, with 13 bases lying between them. The CDR3 length is 13 residues. CDR1 MNHNY and CDR2 SVGAGI come from the germline V gene (reference sequence). The CDR3 loop reads CASSPGLFAEAFF. CDR3 DNA sequence: TGTGCCAGCAGTCCAGGCCTTTTCGCTGAAGCTTTCTTT.

The chain joins TRBV27 to TRBJ2-7, with TRBD1 matching over 12 bases. Per germline, CDR1 MNHEY and CDR2 SMNVEV (reference sequence). The CDR3 is 15 residues long. V shed 5 bases and J 6 bases; nucleotides not matched to a gene: 8. CDR3 nucleotides: TGTGCCAGCAGTCTCTCCGGGACAGGGGGCTTCGAGCAGTACTTC. Protein sequence: CASSLSGTGGFEQYF.